These 18 T cell receptor beta chains came from one sample sequenced in a study of a mutant IDH1 vaccine in newly diagnosed glioma (dated by TCRdb to about 2021). The sample's time point, from its label and the paper: baseline, week 1 (first vaccination visit). Explained via the paper, the treatment or condition label denotes: pre-vaccination baseline after standard-of-care therapy. The receptor library was made with the immunoSEQ multiplex PCR assay. TCRdb carries this immuneACCESS record with in-frame sequences only. Its versions omit some clonotypes, under half of them owing to an unresolved V gene in the studies checked, with the rest unexplained. The sample has about 33,000 clones on record, approximately 86% of them singletons. 4% to 5.5% of the sample lies in the top ten. Material: PBMCs, obtained from a glioma patient treated with radiotherapy, temozolomide or both. All receptors derive from a woman in her thirties or forties with glioma.

This chain uses TRBV6-4 with TRBJ1-2; no clear D. V lost 0 bases and J lost 4, with 6 bases in between. Looked up from germline, CDR1 is MRHNA and CDR2 is SNTAGT. The length of the CDR3 is 13 residues. CDR3 DNA: TGTGCCAGCAGTGACTCGTTAGGCTATGGCTACACCTTC. Translation: CASSDSLGYGYTF.

The CDR3 is CASSPILAGGLYTGELFF. DNA for the CDR3: TGTGCCAGCAGCCCCATACTAGCGGGAGGCTTGTACACCGGGGAGCTGTTTTTT. The V gene is TRBV7-3, the J gene TRBJ2-2, with 12 bases lining up with TRBD2. This CDR3 contains 18 residues. Germline V CDR1 and CDR2: SGHTA, FQGTGA. J lost 3 bases, V lost 5 bases, and 10 bases had no gene match.

The rearrangement joins TRBV7-2 to TRBJ2-1, with 11 bases matching TRBD2. The V gene end was trimmed by 6 bases and the J gene end by 4 bases; junction bases not matched to a gene: 8. The CDR3 length is 16 residues. Germline lookup yields CDR1 SGHTA and CDR2 FQGNSA. CDR3 coding DNA: TGTGCCAGCAGGTTACTAGCGGGGGCCTCTTACAATGAGCAGTTCTTC. It encodes CASRLLAGASYNEQFF.

This clone was seen only once. The V gene is TRBV2, the J gene TRBJ2-7; the D is unclear. Germline V lookup: CDR1 SNHLY, CDR2 FYNNEI. CDR3 length: 12 amino acids. The ends were cut back, 4 bases at V and 4 bases at J, with 8 bases in the middle. The CDR3 DNA reads TGTGCCAGCAGTGTCACAGAGTACGAGCAGTACTTC. This translates into CASSVTEYEQYF.

The chain combines TRBV6-4 with TRBJ1-1; no reliable D call. The CDR3 has 18 residues. Trimming stripped 0 bases from V and 1 base from J, with 18 bases between. Germline V gene data show CDR1 as MRHNA and CDR2 as SNTAGT. The CDR3 spells CASSDSLGRSTANTEAFF. In nucleotides, the CDR3 is TGTGCCAGCAGTGACTCCCTGGGCAGAAGTACGGCGAACACTGAAGCTTTCTTT.

CDR3 nucleotides: TGCAGCGCAAGGACAGGGGCCACAGATACGCAGTATTTT. Its protein product is CSARTGATDTQYF. This chain links TRBV29-1 with TRBJ2-3, with TRBD1 identical over 9 bases. The germline V gene has CDR1 SQVTM and CDR2 ANQGSEA. Germline trimming cut 7 bases from V and 2 bases from J; bases unmatched to any gene: 4. The CDR3 consists of 13 residues.

The rearrangement links TRBV6-6 to TRBJ2-7; TRBD1 agrees at 9 bases. The CDR3 is 14 residues long. V was clipped by 2 bases and J by 7 bases; unmatched bases: 6. The germline gives CDR1 MNHNY, CDR2 SVGAGI (reference sequence). CDR3 nucleotides: TGTGCCAGCAGTTACGGGACAGGGCCTGAGGAGCAGTACTTC. Translated: CASSYGTGPEEQYF.

The J gene is TRBJ1-5, the V gene TRBV5-1; 8 bases line up with TRBD1. Trimming removed 2 bases from V and 7 bases from J; junction bases left unmatched: 5. This CDR3 is 14 amino acids long. The germline V gene has CDR1 SGHRS and CDR2 YFSETQ. CDR3 amino acids: CASSLQGDGQPQHF. The DNA of the CDR3 is TGCGCCAGCAGCTTACAGGGGGATGGACAGCCCCAGCATTTT.

This rearrangement joins TRBV7-2 to TRBJ1-1, with D maybe TRBD1 (5 bases). Trimming left V 2 bases short and J 1 base short, with 8 bases between. Germline loops: CDR1 SGHTA, CDR2 FQGNSA. The CDR3 runs to 14 residues. CDR3 residues: CASSLSGGNTEAFF. The DNA of the CDR3 is TGTGCCAGCAGCTTATCTGGGGGGAACACTGAAGCTTTCTTT.

V gene TRBV28 combines with J gene TRBJ1-2; D not certain. The germline V gene encodes CDR1 MDHEN and CDR2 SYDVKM. Trimming stripped 3 bases from V and 8 bases from J, with 13 bases between. The CDR3 covers 13 residues. The CDR3 here is CASSFVVGGGYTF. The CDR3 nucleotides are TGTGCCAGCAGTTTTGTTGTAGGTGGGGGCTACACCTTC.

V gene TRBV30 combines with J gene TRBJ2-3; D is unclear. V lost 2 bases and J 3 bases, leaving 15 bases between the germline ends. CDR1 is GTSNPN, CDR2 SVGIG, per germline (reference sequence). The CDR3 has 15 amino acids. The CDR3 sequence: CAWSITPIPTDTQYF. The CDR3 region has the DNA TGTGCCTGGAGTATAACCCCGATACCGACAGATACGCAGTATTTT.

V is TRBV2 and J is TRBJ1-1; maybe TRBD1 (6 bases). The CDR3 is made up of 14 amino acids. Germline values: CDR1 SNHLY, CDR2 FYNNEI. V shed 6 bases and J shed 4 bases, with 15 bases lying between them. Here the CDR3 reads CASSGAGAGTEAFF. DNA for the CDR3: TGTGCCAGCAGCGGCGCAGGGGCTGGCACTGAAGCTTTCTTT.

The chain carries TRBV6-1 and TRBJ2-1, with 16 bases that match TRBD2. Losses at the gene ends were 2 bases for V and 1 base for J; bases not matched to a gene: 8. In germline, CDR1 is MNHNS, CDR2 SASEGT. This CDR3 has 20 residues. This CDR3 reads CASSEYAGLAGGSSYNEQFF. DNA of the CDR3: TGTGCCAGCAGTGAATACGCGGGACTAGCGGGAGGGTCGTCCTACAATGAGCAGTTCTTC.

The V and J genes are TRBV2 and TRBJ2-4; 7 bases fit TRBD1. Trimming took 0 bases from V and 1 from J; bases not matched to a gene: 3. The CDR3 length is 16 residues. The germline V gene encodes CDR1 SNHLY and CDR2 FYNNEI. CDR3 loop: CASSEAGGRAKNIQYF. The DNA for the CDR3 is TGTGCCAGCAGTGAAGCAGGGGGCAGGGCCAAAAACATTCAGTACTTC.

CDR3 coding DNA: TGTGCCAGCACCCCGTTTCGATATGACACGGCCTACGAGCAGTACTTC. This translates into CASTPFRYDTAYEQYF. The J gene is TRBJ2-7, the V gene TRBV5-6, with unresolved D. The CDR3 length is 16 residues. V shed 6 bases and J shed 2 bases, with 21 bases lying between them. Per germline, CDR1 SGHDT and CDR2 YYEEEE.

V usage is TRBV6-1 and J usage is TRBJ2-7; D call uncertain. V was shortened by 7 bases and J by 0 bases, with 10 bases between the two germline ends. Germline CDR1 and CDR2: MNHNS and SASEGT. The CDR3 runs to 13 residues. The CDR3 nucleotides read TGTGCCAGCAACACGAGACTCTCCTACGAGCAGTACTTC. Translated, it gives CASNTRLSYEQYF.

The V and J genes are TRBV5-5 and TRBJ2-5, with 9 bases matching TRBD2. The CDR3 sequence is 16 residues long. J gave up 0 bases and V 0 bases, and 3 bases lay outside the gene matches. Germline lookup yields CDR1 SGHKS and CDR2 YYEKEE (reference sequence). CDR3 sequence reads: CASSLVAGDYQETQYF. The CDR3 DNA reads TGTGCCAGCAGCTTGGTAGCGGGGGACTACCAAGAGACCCAGTACTTC.

The chain combines TRBV7-2 with TRBJ1-5, with TRBD1 identical over 10 bases. This CDR3 is built from 15 residues. V shed 5 bases, J shed 4 bases, and the junction held 5 bases outside the gene matches. The germline V gene encodes CDR1 SGHTA and CDR2 FQGNSA. In DNA form, the CDR3 reads TGTGCCAGCAGCACAAGGACAGGGGGGAATCAGCCCCAGCATTTT. It encodes CASSTRTGGNQPQHF. The whole variable domain, filled in from reference TRBV7-2 and TRBJ1-5, reads GAGVSQSPSNKVTEKGKDVELRCDPISGHTALYWYRQSLGQGLEFLIYFQGNSAPDKSGLPSDRFSAERTGGSVSTLTIQRTQQEDSAVYLCASSTRTGGNQPQHFGDGTRLSIL.